These 6 T cell receptor beta chains were sequenced from one sample in a study of blood T cell repertoires in COVID-19. Data came from immunoSEQ multiplex PCR; TCRdb stores just in-frame clones and leaves some out. The sample contains 180,000 or so clones, 80% to 85% of which appear only once. What was sequenced was PBMCs or T cells enriched from blood (not recorded which). These receptors were collected from a man in his forties who had recovered from COVID-19.

The chain combines TRBV9 with TRBJ1-3; D remains ambiguous. Germline-derived CDR1 and CDR2 are SGDLS and YYNGEE. The CDR3 extends over 16 amino acids. The V end was cut by 0 bases, the J end by 1 base, with 11 bases between. In nucleotides, the CDR3 is TGTGCCAGCAGCGTAGGTGGCCGTGATTCTGGAAACACCATATATTTT. Translating it yields CASSVGGRDSGNTIYF.

The chain recombines TRBV7-3 with TRBJ2-1; TRBD2 aligns across 8 bases. The CDR3 extends over 18 amino acids. The V and J ends lost 5 bases and 7 bases, in that order; junction bases with no gene match: 19. CDR1 is SGHTA, CDR2 FQGTGA, per germline. In DNA, the CDR3 is TGTGCCAGCAGCCAAACCCCCCGCCGGGGGGGCTTCAGGAATGAGCAGTTCTTC. Protein sequence: CASSQTPRRGGFRNEQFF. The full variable domain, in which reference TRBV7-3 and TRBJ2-1 provide the parts outside the CDR3, is GAGVSQTPSNKVTEKGKYVELRCDPISGHTALYWYRQSLGQGPEFLIYFQGTGAADDSGLPNDRFFAVRPEGSVSTLKIQRTERGDSAVYLCASSQTPRRGGFRNEQFFGPGTRLTVL.

The chain uses TRBV6-5 and TRBJ2-6; weak D call: TRBD1 (6 bases). The CDR3 sequence is 15 residues long. Trimming pared 6 bases from V and 0 bases from J, leaving 9 bases between. Germline assignment: CDR1 MNHEY and CDR2 SVGAGI. CDR3 coding DNA: TGTGCCAGCAGGAGGACAGTCTCTGGGGCCAACGTCCTGACTTTC. Translating gives CASRRTVSGANVLTF.

The genes are TRBV19 and TRBJ2-7; D gene uncertain. This CDR3 contains 9 residues. The germline CDR1 and CDR2 sequences are LNHDA and SQIVND (reference sequence). V was cut by 8 bases and J by 6 bases, with 5 bases left in between. The CDR3 protein is CASLLEQYF. In DNA, the CDR3 is TGTGCCAGTCTTCTCGAGCAGTACTTC.

The chain joins TRBV6-5 to TRBJ1-5, with 7 bases aligning to TRBD1. The CDR3 runs 15 residues. V dropped 5 bases and J dropped 3; count of bases not matched to a gene: 7. CDR1 is MNHEY and CDR2 is SVGAGI in the germline V gene. The CDR3 reads CASSPHRGDNQPQHF. The CDR3 coding sequence is TGTGCCAGCAGTCCGCACAGGGGCGACAATCAGCCCCAGCATTTT.

The chain recombines TRBV6-2 or TRBV6-3 with TRBJ1-2; possible D gene TRBD1, 5 bases. CDR3 size: 12 residues. The germline V gene encodes CDR1 MNHEY and CDR2 SVGEGT. The V end lost 5 bases, the J end lost 8 bases, and 12 bases lay between the germline ends. CDR3 sequence (DNA): TGTGCCAGCAGTAGCAGGGCTGGGGGCTACACCTTC. Translating it yields CASSSRAGGYTF.